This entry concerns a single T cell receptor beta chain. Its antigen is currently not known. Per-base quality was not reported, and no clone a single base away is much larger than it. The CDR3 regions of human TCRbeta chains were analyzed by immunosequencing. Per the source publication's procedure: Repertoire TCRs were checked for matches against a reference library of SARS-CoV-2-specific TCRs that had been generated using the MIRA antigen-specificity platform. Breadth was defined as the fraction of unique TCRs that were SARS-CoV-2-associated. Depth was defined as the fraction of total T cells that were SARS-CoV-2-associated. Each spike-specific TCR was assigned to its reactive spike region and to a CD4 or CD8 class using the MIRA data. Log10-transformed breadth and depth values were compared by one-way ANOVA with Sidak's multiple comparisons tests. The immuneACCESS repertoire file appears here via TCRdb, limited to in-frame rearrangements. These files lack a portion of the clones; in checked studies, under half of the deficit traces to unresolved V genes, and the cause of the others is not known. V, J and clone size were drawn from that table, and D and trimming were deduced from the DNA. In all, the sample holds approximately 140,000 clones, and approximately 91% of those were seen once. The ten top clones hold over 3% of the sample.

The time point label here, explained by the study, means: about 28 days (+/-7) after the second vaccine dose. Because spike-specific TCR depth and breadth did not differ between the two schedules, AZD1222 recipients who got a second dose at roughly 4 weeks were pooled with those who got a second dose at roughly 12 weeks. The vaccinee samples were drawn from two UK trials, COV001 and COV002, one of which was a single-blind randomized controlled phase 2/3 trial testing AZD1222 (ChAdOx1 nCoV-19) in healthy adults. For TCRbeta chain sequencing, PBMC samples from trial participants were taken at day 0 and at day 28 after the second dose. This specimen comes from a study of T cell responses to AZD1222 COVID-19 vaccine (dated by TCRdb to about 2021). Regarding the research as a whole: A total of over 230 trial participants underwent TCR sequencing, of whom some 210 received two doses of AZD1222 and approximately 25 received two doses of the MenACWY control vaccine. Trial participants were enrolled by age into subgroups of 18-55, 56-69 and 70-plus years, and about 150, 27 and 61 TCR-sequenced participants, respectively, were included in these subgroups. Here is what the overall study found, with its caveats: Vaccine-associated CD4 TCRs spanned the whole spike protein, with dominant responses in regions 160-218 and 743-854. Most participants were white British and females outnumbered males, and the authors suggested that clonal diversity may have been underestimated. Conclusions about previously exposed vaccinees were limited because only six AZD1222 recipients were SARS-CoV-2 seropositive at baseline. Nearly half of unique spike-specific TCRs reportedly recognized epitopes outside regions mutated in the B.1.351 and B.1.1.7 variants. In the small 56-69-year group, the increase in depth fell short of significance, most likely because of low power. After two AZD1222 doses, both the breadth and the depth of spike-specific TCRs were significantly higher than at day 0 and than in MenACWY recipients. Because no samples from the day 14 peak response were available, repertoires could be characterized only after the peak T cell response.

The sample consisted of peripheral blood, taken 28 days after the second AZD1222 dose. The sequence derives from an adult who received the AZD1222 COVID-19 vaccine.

At the DNA level, the sequence is TGTGCCAGCAGCCCTAGGACAGGAGAAGCTGGCTACACCTTC. Its protein reads: CASSPRTGEAGYTF. The sequence links TRBV7-2 to TRBJ1-2, and TRBD1 aligns with 7 junction nucleotides. Germline trimming: 5 bases from V, 7 bases from J; junction bases outside gene matches: 10. CDR1 and CDR2, per the germline V gene, are SGHTA and FQGNSA. The CDR3 starts with the cysteine, ends with the phenylalanine, and has 14 residues. Of all the DNA, just the CDR3 is kept, 42 bases in frame from base 1.